Detailed here is one T cell receptor (beta chain). Its antigen remains unidentified. The record originates from a study of cytomegalovirus exposure and HLA in healthy donors. Findings and limits, study-wide: CMV serostatus was the only recorded immune exposure for donors.

Germline CDR1 is MNHNY and CDR2 is SVGAGI (reference sequence). The CDR3 is 13 residues long. Deletions cut 5 bases from V and 3 bases from J, with 8 bases between. PCR involved 60 Vbeta and 13 Jbeta primers. Generated by immunoSEQ multiplex PCR, the TCRdb table keeps only in-frame clones and is missing some. The profile shows some 180,000 clones, around 80% of them singletons. The source of this sequence is a man between 18 and 29 years old in good health and CMV-seronegative. Sequencing was done on a sample of PBMCs. V and J are TRBV6-6 and TRBJ1-5; D is perhaps TRBD1 (6 bases). CDR3 nucleotides: TGTGCCAGCAGTGACAGGAACAATCAGCCCCAGCATTTT. This translates into CASSDRNNQPQHF.